This T cell receptor (beta chain) was identified in a study of post-analysis software for immune sequencing data. This CDR3 region has 14 residues. Germline V gene lookup returns CDR1 DFQATT and CDR2 SNEGSKA (reference sequence). J lost 9 bases, V lost 0 bases, and 3 bases had no gene match. Libraries were made from TCR beta cDNA, and they carried unique molecular identifiers. TCRdb re-analysed the PCR reads in MiXCR, keeping a single row per CDR3 protein. Of 820,000 or so distinct CDR3 sequences in the sample, around 50% are singletons; the top ten hold roughly 4.4%. Study-level findings and limits: Five or six TRBV segments were significantly more frequent in patients than in controls. TRBV5-6, TRBV5-1 and TRBV20-1 were among these segments.

This clonotype was seen only once. Its specificity is not known. This receptor was identified in a girl aged 10-17 years with multiple sclerosis. The chain recombines TRBV20-1 with TRBJ1-6; 9 bases align to TRBD1. The material sequenced was blood. CDR3 sequence: CSAREGTGTSPLHF. CDR3 nucleotide sequence: TGCAGTGCTAGAGAGGGGACAGGGACTTCACCCCTCCACTTT.